This TCR beta chain came from a study of T cells in Graves' hyperthyroidism and ophthalmopathy. Study outcomes and limitations: Ophthalmopathy onset followed model prediction by a median around six months.

The CDR3 runs 15 residues. Germline V CDR1 and CDR2: SGHTA, FQGNSA. V lost 5 bases to trimming and J lost 2 bases; unmatched junction nucleotides: 7. Patients aged 18 to 65 with hyperthyroidism were newly diagnosed, with duration under 2 months. TCR beta CDR3 sequences were amplified from RNA transcripts. The TCR CDR3 was amplified in a first-round RT-PCR using the HTBI primer set. TCRdb passed the multiplex PCR reads through MiXCR, listing each CDR3 protein once. The sample carries hundreds of thousands of distinct CDR3 sequences, around 16% recorded once. In its sample, this clonotype was seen many times. The antigen remains undetermined.

The genes are TRBV7-2 and TRBJ2-3; 7 bases agree with TRBD2. The sequenced material came from blood. This sequence originates from a woman under 30 with Graves' hyperthyroidism. CDR3 nucleotides: TGTGCCAGCAGCCTTATGGGGGGGACCACAGATACGCAGTATTTT. Its translation: CASSLMGGTTDTQYF.